Below, 22 T cell receptor beta chains from the same sample are listed, as sequenced in a study of HIV-infected children after antiretroviral therapy interruption (dated by TCRdb to the late 2010s). The treatment or condition label for this specimen denotes: PENTA 11 planned treatment interruption arm or continuous ART arm. The method was 3' RACE. These reads were obtained on an Illumina MiSeq. TCR libraries were generated from RNA by a 3' RACE protocol incorporating unique molecular identifiers so that PCR amplification bias could be corrected. Starting from the raw public reads, TCRdb applied fastp trimming at Q25, assembled clones with MiXCR and retained in-frame beta chains. Each CDR3 protein appears once, grouped with its most common genes and DNA. In this sample the table shows more than 85,000 distinct CDR3 sequences, 5.5% to 8.5% of which occur a single time. The ten largest clones capture more than 0.95% of the sample.

The sequences come from CD45RA+ CD4+ T cells from PBMCs, pooled from several time points, collected from a donor given antiretroviral therapy, either interrupted or continuous. The cell subset or site label here, explained by the study, means: naive CD4+ CD45RA+ CD45RO- T cells. These receptors all stem from a pool of human donors with HIV.

This clonotype has a count of ten or more. This chain connects TRBV12-3 or TRBV12-4 to TRBJ1-5, with D unclear. The V gene lost 6 bases and the J gene lost 0 bases, with 9 bases spanning the gap. This CDR3 is built from 14 residues. The CDR3 DNA follows: TGTGCCAGCAGCTCATACGGTAGCAATCAGCCCCAGCATTTT. Translating gives CASSSYGSNQPQHF.

This clonotype appeared a few times. V is TRBV5-6 and J is TRBJ2-1; TRBD2 matches 13 bases. Trimming took 3 bases from V and 9 from J; bases not matched to a gene: 9. The CDR3 has 16 amino acids. CDR1 and CDR2 from the germline V gene are SGHDT and YYEEEE. In DNA form, the CDR3 reads TGTGCCAGCAGCTACCGAGGACTAGCGGGGGTTGGTGAGCAGTTCTTC. Protein product: CASSYRGLAGVGEQFF.

In this sample, this clonotype turned up many times. The chain carries TRBV23-1 and TRBJ1-5, with D hard to call. TRBV23-1 is filed as an ORF, its function uncertain. V was cut by 2 bases and J by 1 base, with 15 bases left in between. CDR3 size: 17 residues. This CDR3 is CASSQMGGSRSNQPQHF. The CDR3 bases are TGCGCCAGCAGTCAAATGGGAGGCTCCAGGAGCAATCAGCCCCAGCATTTT.

This clonotype was picked up many times. The chain is built from TRBV2 and TRBJ2-7, with D possibly being TRBD1 (5 bases). V was pared by 5 bases and J by 4 bases, with 9 bases between. The CDR3 is 12 amino acids. Germline-derived CDR1 and CDR2 are SNHLY and FYNNEI. CDR3 sequence (DNA): TGTGCCAGCAGTATGACAGTATACGAGCAGTACTTC. Translation gives CASSMTVYEQYF. Full variable domain (missing parts from reference TRBV2 and TRBJ2-7): EPEVTQTPSHQVTQMGQEVILRCVPISNHLYFYWYRQILGQKVEFLVSFYNNEISEKSEIFDDQFSVERPDGSNFTLKIRSTKLEDSAMYFCASSMTVYEQYFGPGTRLTVT.

This clonotype was found many times. The genes are TRBV5-1 and TRBJ2-2; TRBD1 aligns across 7 bases. The CDR3 length is 16 residues. Germline V gene lookup returns CDR1 SGHRS and CDR2 YFSETQ. Losses at the gene ends were 1 base for V and 0 bases for J; bases not matched to a gene: 3. CDR3 protein: CASSLSGTANTGELFF. DNA for the CDR3: TGCGCCAGCAGCTTGTCCGGGACAGCGAACACCGGGGAGCTGTTTTTT.

V usage is TRBV5-1 and J usage is TRBJ2-7; D ambiguous. Trimming left V 5 bases short and J 5 bases short, with 8 bases between. The CDR3 extends over 11 amino acids. CDR1 is SGHRS and CDR2 is YFSETQ in the germline V gene. In DNA, the CDR3 is TGCGCCAGCAGAGTCAGCGACGAGCAGTACTTC. It specifies CASRVSDEQYF.

Many counts were recorded for this clonotype. The J gene is TRBJ2-7, the V gene TRBV5-5, with TRBD1 matching 9 bases. The CDR3 length is 15 residues. Germline V gives CDR1 SGHKS, CDR2 YYEKEE (reference sequence). Unmatched junction bases numbered 13, after V lost 4 bases and J lost 8 bases. CDR3 coding DNA: TGTGCCAGCAGCGCGGAGGGACAGGGTATTACGAAGCAGTACTTC. Its protein is CASSAEGQGITKQYF. Full variable domain (missing parts from reference TRBV5-5 and TRBJ2-7): DAGVTQSPTHLIKTRGQQVTLRCSPISGHKSVSWYQQVLGQGPQFIFQYYEKEERGRGNFPDRFSARQFPNYSSELNVNALLLGDSALYLCASSAEGQGITKQYFGPGTRLTVT.

There are many counts of this clonotype. This CDR3 reads CASSQDLRSYTF. As DNA, the CDR3 is TGTGCCAGCAGCCAAGATCTCCGAAGCTACACCTTC. This chain joins TRBV3-1 and TRBJ1-2; D is ambiguous. Germline V gene data show CDR1 as LGHDT and CDR2 as YNNKEL (reference sequence). This CDR3 has 12 residues. V dropped 0 bases and J dropped 9 bases, with 8 bases sitting between them.

In its sample, this clonotype was seen many times. The chain links TRBV14 to TRBJ2-7; D not resolved. CDR1 is SGHDN and CDR2 is FVKESK in the germline V gene. The CDR3 is made up of 15 amino acids. With 3 bases removed from V and 4 bases from J, the gap between germline ends came to 16 bases. The CDR3 spells CASSHTGSGRYEQYF. The CDR3 DNA follows: TGTGCCAGCAGCCATACCGGGTCAGGTCGGTACGAGCAGTACTTC.

Ten or more counts support this clonotype. This chain links TRBV6-2 or TRBV6-3 with TRBJ2-1; TRBD2 aligns across 11 bases. The CDR3 has 15 residues. The trim removed 8 bases at V and 4 bases at J, leaving 7 bases unmatched. CDR1 MNHEY and CDR2 SVGEGT come from the germline V gene. CDR3 sequence: CASENSGGEYNEQFF. CDR3 DNA sequence: TGTGCCAGCGAAAATAGCGGGGGGGAGTACAATGAGCAGTTCTTC.

This clonotype has ten or more counts. This chain connects TRBV24-1 to TRBJ1-5; D not certain. There are 14 residues in the CDR3. CDR1 is KGHDR, CDR2 SFDVKD, per germline. V was trimmed by 3 bases and J by 1 base, leaving 6 bases between them. The CDR3 loop reads CATSDDTSNQPQHF. DNA of the CDR3: TGTGCCACCAGTGATGACACGAGCAATCAGCCCCAGCATTTT.

This clonotype was counted at least ten times. The chain recombines TRBV19 with TRBJ1-1; TRBD1 matches at 9 bases. In germline, CDR1 is LNHDA, CDR2 SQIVND (reference sequence). The CDR3 has 14 residues. Unmatched junction bases numbered 5, after V lost 5 bases and J lost 4 bases. CDR3 in amino acids: CASSQTGGLTEAFF. The DNA for the CDR3 is TGTGCCAGTAGTCAGACAGGGGGGCTCACTGAAGCTTTCTTT.

This clonotype occurred many times. J is TRBJ2-5 and V is TRBV9; D assignment may be TRBD1 or TRBD2 (5 bases each). The germline V gene encodes CDR1 SGDLS and CDR2 YYNGEE. The length of the CDR3 is 14 residues. The V end was cut by 4 bases, the J end by 3 bases, with 13 bases between. The CDR3 DNA reads TGTGCCAGCAGCTCCGGGACCGGGAAAGAGACCCAGTACTTC. Translating gives CASSSGTGKETQYF.

This clonotype was counted many times. This chain connects TRBV4-2 to TRBJ2-5; D gene ambiguous. The CDR3 spans 13 residues. Per germline, CDR1 LGHNA and CDR2 YNFKEQ. Between the trimmed V and J ends, which lost 1 base and 3 bases, there was a span of 6 bases. Here the CDR3 reads CASSQGTKETQYF. The CDR3 nucleotides read TGTGCCAGCAGCCAAGGAACCAAAGAGACCCAGTACTTC.

This clonotype was seen repeatedly, ten times or more. V and J are TRBV10-2 and TRBJ2-1, with 7 bases that match TRBD2. The length of the CDR3 is 14 residues. With V trimmed by 5 bases and J by 12 bases, 13 bases remained unmatched. CDR1 and CDR2 from the germline V gene are WSHSY and SAAADI. The CDR3 nucleotides read TGCGCCAGCAGTACCGGGACTACCTCTTTTGGGCAGTTCTTC. Amino acid sequence: CASSTGTTSFGQFF.

Ten or more counts support this clonotype. The gene calls are TRBV10-3 and TRBJ1-1, with D unresolved. The length of the CDR3 is 13 residues. Germline V gene lookup returns CDR1 ENHRY and CDR2 SYGVKD. Between the trimmed V and J ends, which lost 5 bases and 1 base, there was a span of 8 bases. CDR3 sequence: CAISIKQNTEAFF. The DNA for the CDR3 is TGTGCCATCAGTATAAAGCAGAACACTGAAGCTTTCTTT.

This clonotype occurred many times. The chain couples TRBV6-1 to TRBJ2-7; 7 bases map to TRBD1. Germline-derived CDR1 and CDR2 are MNHNS and SASEGT. The length of the CDR3 is 15 residues. Trimming took 5 bases from V and 2 from J; bases not matched to a gene: 9. The CDR3 DNA is TGTGCCAGCAGTTATACAGGGGCAGAGGCCTACGAGCAGTACTTC. Its translation is CASSYTGAEAYEQYF.

This chain uses TRBV10-3 with TRBJ2-6, with D unclear. V lost 8 bases, J lost 0 bases, and 5 bases lay in between. The CDR3 length is 13 residues. Germline assignment: CDR1 ENHRY and CDR2 SYGVKD. Here the CDR3 DNA reads TGTGCCATCGCCGACTCTGGGGCCAACGTCCTGACTTTC. This codes for CAIADSGANVLTF.

This clonotype was seen a few times. The chain couples TRBV28 to TRBJ2-2; D unclear. This CDR3 has 15 amino acids. Per germline, CDR1 MDHEN and CDR2 SYDVKM. The V end lost 3 bases, the J end lost 4 bases, and 12 bases lay between the germline ends. The CDR3 bases are TGTGCCAGCAGTTTCTCTGGAGTTTTCACCGGGGAGCTGTTTTTT. Translating gives CASSFSGVFTGELFF.

In this sample, this clonotype turned up many times. This rearrangement joins TRBV6-2 or TRBV6-3 to TRBJ1-1, with D tentatively TRBD1 (6 bases). The CDR3 loop spans 14 amino acids. The V gene lost 7 bases and the J gene lost 0 bases, with 12 bases spanning the gap. Germline CDR1 reads MNHEY; CDR2 reads SVGEGT. Here the CDR3 DNA reads TGTGCCAGCATTCTGGACAGCATGAACACTGAAGCTTTCTTT. It is translated as CASILDSMNTEAFF.

The V and J genes are TRBV19 and TRBJ1-6, with 7 bases lining up with TRBD1. CDR1 and CDR2 (germline): LNHDA, SQIVND (reference sequence). Trimming at V came to 6 bases and at J to 5 bases, leaving 7 bases not matched to a gene. The CDR3 loop spans 15 amino acids. CDR3 DNA sequence: TGTGCCAGTAGAGAGGTCGGGACAGATAATTCACCCCTCCACTTT. Residues: CASREVGTDNSPLHF.

In its sample, this clonotype was seen many times. The rearrangement uses TRBV28 and TRBJ1-5; D gene unclear. CDR3 size: 16 residues. The V gene lost 5 bases and the J gene lost 0 bases, with 14 bases spanning the gap. CDR1 and CDR2 (germline): MDHEN, SYDVKM. The CDR3 DNA reads TGTGCCAGCAGTCCTAGCCGGGCGCTTAGCAATCAGCCCCAGCATTTT. Protein: CASSPSRALSNQPQHF.